This TCR beta chain was documented in a study of blood T cell repertoires in COVID-19. The CDR3 totals 15 residues. CDR1 and CDR2 (germline): SNHLY, FYNNEI. V dropped 3 bases and J dropped 10 bases, with 21 bases sitting between them. TCRdb's copy holds only in-frame clones and misses some; the assay was immunoSEQ multiplex PCR. The data contain roughly 410,000 clones, 80% to 90% of them singletons. The genes are TRBV2 and TRBJ1-2; D might be TRBD1 (5 bases). The receptor was derived from a woman aged 55-69 years with COVID-19, enrolled during active disease. Specimen: peripheral blood. The CDR3 here is CASSEGTRTGGPYTF. In DNA, the CDR3 is TGTGCCAGCAGTGAGGGAACGAGGACGGGGGGACCCTACACCTTC. Variable domain in full (rest from reference TRBV2 and TRBJ1-2): EPEVTQTPSHQVTQMGQEVILRCVPISNHLYFYWYRQILGQKVEFLVSFYNNEISEKSEIFDDQFSVERPDGSNFTLKIRSTKLEDSAMYFCASSEGTRTGGPYTFGSGTRLTVV.